Below are 11 T cell receptor beta chains sequenced from a single sample in a study of shared clonotypes between healthy human individuals. TCRdb's table, derived via immunoSEQ multiplex PCR, lists solely in-frame clones and lacks some. The table shows about 510,000 clones, with 90% to 96% occurring only once. Sequences were obtained from naive CD4+ T cells sorted from blood. Subset meaning: CD45RA+ positively selected. The source is a woman younger than 45 in good health.

This chain joins TRBV6-1 and TRBJ2-7; a weak D match, TRBD2 (6 bases). Germline CDR1 reads MNHNS; CDR2 reads SASEGT. V lost 2 bases and J 7 bases, leaving 12 bases between the germline ends. This CDR3 region has 13 residues. The CDR3 protein is CASSESLAREQYF. CDR3 coding DNA: TGTGCCAGCAGTGAAAGTCTAGCGCGGGAGCAGTACTTC.

CDR3 DNA: TGTGCCAGCAGCACTTCCCCCCTAGCGGGATACCCGCAGTACTTC. Protein: CASSTSPLAGYPQYF. V is TRBV7-8 and J is TRBJ2-7; 9 bases line up with TRBD2. The CDR3 length is 15 residues. Germline V gene sequence: CDR1 SGHVS, CDR2 FQNEAQ. Germline trimming cut 5 bases from V and 9 bases from J; bases unmatched to any gene: 14.

This clone appeared once. The rearrangement links TRBV5-1 to TRBJ1-1, with 10 positions matching TRBD1. CDR1 and CDR2 (germline): SGHRS, YFSETQ. This CDR3 is 15 amino acids long. V shed 0 bases and J 1 base; nucleotides not matched to a gene: 0. CDR3 sequence reads: CASSLGDRGNTEAFF. Here the CDR3 DNA reads TGCGCCAGCAGCTTGGGGGACAGGGGGAACACTGAAGCTTTCTTT.

The chain has TRBV6-1 and TRBJ2-5; D ambiguous. The ends were cut back, 2 bases at V and 8 bases at J, with 9 bases in the middle. This CDR3 has 12 residues. The germline gives CDR1 MNHNS, CDR2 SASEGT. CDR3: CASSEKVETQYF. The CDR3 DNA follows: TGTGCCAGCAGTGAAAAGGTGGAAACCCAGTACTTC.

V and J are TRBV2 and TRBJ2-2; 9 nucleotides agree with TRBD1. CDR1 and CDR2 (germline): SNHLY, FYNNEI. The V and J ends lost 7 bases and 3 bases, in that order; junction bases with no gene match: 3. The CDR3 consists of 14 residues. The CDR3 reads CASTRDRDTGELFF. CDR3 bases: TGTGCCAGCACCCGGGACAGGGACACCGGGGAGCTGTTTTTT. Using reference TRBV2 and TRBJ2-2 for the parts outside the CDR3, the full variable domain is EPEVTQTPSHQVTQMGQEVILRCVPISNHLYFYWYRQILGQKVEFLVSFYNNEISEKSEIFDDQFSVERPDGSNFTLKIRSTKLEDSAMYFCASTRDRDTGELFFGEGSRLTVL.

With regard to this clone: Different DNA sequences within this sample yield the same CDR3. This chain joins TRBV7-9 and TRBJ2-7; D is undetermined. The V end was cut by 3 bases, the J end by 3 bases, with 3 bases between. CDR1 and CDR2 (germline): SEHNR, FQNEAQ (reference sequence). The CDR3 loop spans 11 amino acids. The CDR3 sequence: CASSFHYEQYF. The CDR3 nucleotides read TGTGCCAGCAGCTTCCACTACGAGCAGTACTTC.

V gene TRBV5-8 combines with J gene TRBJ1-4, with TRBD1 as a possible D gene (5 bases). Germline CDR1 SGHTS, CDR2 YDEGEE. The germline V and J ends were trimmed by 2 bases and 7 bases, with 9 bases remaining between them. This CDR3 has 13 residues. The CDR3 spells CASSFSGSEKLFF. The CDR3 DNA reads TGTGCCAGCAGCTTTTCAGGGTCTGAAAAACTGTTTTTT.

The V and J genes are TRBV5-1 and TRBJ2-5; D could derive from TRBD1 or TRBD2 (5 bases each). Between the trimmed V and J ends, which lost 3 bases and 5 bases, there was a span of 17 bases. The CDR3 spans 15 residues. From germline, CDR1 is SGHRS and CDR2 YFSETQ. The DNA for the CDR3 is TGCGCCAGCAGCTACAACCGGGGCCTAGGGGAGACCCAGTACTTC. Amino acid sequence: CASSYNRGLGETQYF.

V gene TRBV7-6 combines with J gene TRBJ2-5; maybe TRBD1 (5 bases). The CDR3 runs to 17 residues. V was trimmed by 5 bases and J by 2 bases, leaving 21 bases between them. In germline, CDR1 is SGHVS, CDR2 FNYEAQ. The CDR3 reads CASSPHVGAQGQETQYF. In DNA form, the CDR3 reads TGTGCCAGCAGCCCTCACGTTGGGGCGCAAGGACAAGAGACCCAGTACTTC.

The J gene is TRBJ2-2, the V gene TRBV28; D unclear. CDR1 is MDHEN and CDR2 is SYDVKM in the germline V gene. The length of the CDR3 is 15 residues. Trimming pared 6 bases from V and 0 bases from J, leaving 11 bases between. CDR3 residues: CASSSSVANTGELFF. For the CDR3, the DNA is TGTGCCAGCAGCTCATCCGTCGCGAACACCGGGGAGCTGTTTTTT.

The gene calls are TRBV5-1 and TRBJ2-7; TRBD2 agrees at 9 bases. The junction had 18 bases not matched to a gene; V was cut back by 0 bases and J by 2 bases. CDR1 and CDR2 from the germline V gene are SGHRS and YFSETQ. This CDR3 contains 20 residues. The CDR3 loop reads CASSLADPGTSFLITYEQYF. For the CDR3, the DNA is TGCGCCAGCAGCTTGGCCGACCCAGGGACTAGCTTTCTCATCACCTACGAGCAGTACTTC.